The 32 T cell receptor beta chains listed next were all sequenced from one sample in a study of T cell clusters in autoimmune cytopenias. TRB amplification used approximately 250 ng of peripheral blood genomic DNA. Multiplex touch-down PCR amplified TRB using TRB-A and TRB-B pools in one tube. TCRdb processed the multiplex PCR reads again and assigns one entry to each CDR3 protein, with no DNA. This table holds about 5,600 distinct CDR3 sequences. These data were also reused for a study on T cell repertoires in aging, cancer and after chemotherapy.

The material sequenced was peripheral blood. The receptors shown here come from a human donor in good health.

The rearrangement uses TRBV6-5 and TRBJ2-2; TCRdb designates TRBD2, a call that cannot be tested without DNA. This CDR3 spans 16 amino acids. Germline lookup yields CDR1 MNHEY and CDR2 SVGAGI. CDR3 sequence: CASSPSGRAGTGELFF.

This clonotype shows up as medium-sized by frequency. This chain links TRBV10-3 with TRBJ1-5; no DNA is available, so the TRBD1 call from TCRdb remains unchecked. This CDR3 is built from 12 residues. CDR1 is ENHRY, CDR2 SYGVKD, per germline. The CDR3 loop is CATGQNNQPQHF.

This clonotype is called medium-sized based on its frequency. This chain connects TRBV6-5 to TRBJ2-1; TCRdb outputs TRBD1, but without DNA this stays unchecked. Germline V gives CDR1 MNHEY, CDR2 SVGAGI. CDR3 length: 18 residues. CDR3 in amino acids: CASSFLNAGRVIPNEQFF.

This clonotype is called large based on its frequency. V gene TRBV29-1 combines with J gene TRBJ1-2. The CDR3 is made up of 15 amino acids. CDR1 and CDR2 (germline): SQVTM, ANQGSEA. CDR3 residues: CSVAVAGRSDYGYTF.

The J gene is TRBJ2-7, the V gene TRBV15. Germline V lookup: CDR1 LNHNV, CDR2 YYDKDF (reference sequence). This CDR3 contains 15 residues. CDR3 region: CATSGWGKVTYEQYF.

The gene calls are TRBV6-2 or TRBV6-3 and TRBJ1-1; the TRBD1 assignment by TCRdb is unverifiable without DNA. CDR1 and CDR2 (germline): MNHEY, SVGEGT. This CDR3 comprises 14 residues. The CDR3 sequence is CASLDRPPNTEAFF.

Considering frequency, this clonotype is medium-sized. This rearrangement joins TRBV6-5 to TRBJ2-2; TCRdb indicates TRBD1, and absent DNA this call remains unverified. This CDR3 region has 16 residues. Germline V gene lookup returns CDR1 MNHEY and CDR2 SVGAGI. CDR3 residues: CASSHGQGAPTGELFF.

This clonotype is labeled medium-sized (0.01 to 0.1%) based on frequency. The chain combines TRBV19 with TRBJ2-1; TCRdb returns TRBD2, unconfirmable since there is no DNA. The CDR3 covers 13 residues. Germline V gene lookup returns CDR1 LNHDA and CDR2 SQIVND (reference sequence). This chain's CDR3 is CASSTRTSNEQFF.

By frequency, this clonotype is medium-sized. The chain links TRBV30 to TRBJ1-2. Germline V gene sequence: CDR1 GTSNPN, CDR2 SVGIG (reference sequence). The CDR3 loop spans 14 amino acids. CDR3 loop: CAWSHQRTNYGYTF.

Its frequency marks this clonotype as medium-sized. The chain uses TRBV11-3 and TRBJ1-1. Germline CDR1 and CDR2: SGHNT and YENEEA. The CDR3 runs 14 residues. CDR3 protein: CASSSGGGATPAFF.

The chain couples TRBV11-3 to TRBJ1-3. The CDR3 has 16 residues. Germline V lookup: CDR1 SGHNT, CDR2 YENEEA. CDR3: CASSLAPARAGNTIYF.

This clonotype counts as medium-sized (0.01 to 0.1%) by frequency. The chain uses TRBV7-6 and TRBJ2-3. CDR3 size: 13 residues. The germline gives CDR1 SGHVS, CDR2 FNYEAQ. The chain's CDR3 is CASSLVPTDTQYF.

According to its frequency, this clonotype is medium-sized. The gene calls are TRBV30 and TRBJ1-2; with no DNA, the TCRdb D assignment of TRBD1 cannot be verified. CDR3 length: 12 residues. Germline CDR1 reads GTSNPN; CDR2 reads SVGIG (reference sequence). CDR3 protein: CIGTGVVYGYTF.

The chain carries TRBV7-9 and TRBJ1-6. This CDR3 has 16 residues. The germline V gene encodes CDR1 SEHNR and CDR2 FQNEAQ (reference sequence). The CDR3 sequence: CASSSLDLVWNSPLHF.

This clonotype counts as medium-sized by frequency. The chain recombines TRBV15 with TRBJ1-2; without DNA, the TCRdb call of TRBD1 cannot be checked. The CDR3 is 15 amino acids. Germline V gene data show CDR1 as LNHNV and CDR2 as YYDKDF (reference sequence). CDR3 region: CATSRDPGGNYGYTF.

Here the CDR3 reads CASSPEGDRPYEQYF. The rearrangement uses TRBV5-1 and TRBJ2-7; TCRdb proposes TRBD1, but this gene call is untestable without DNA. The V gene's germline CDR1 is SGHRS and CDR2 YFSETQ. The CDR3 covers 15 residues.

This clonotype registers medium-sized by frequency. The gene calls are TRBV5-1 and TRBJ2-3. CDR3 length: 13 amino acids. Germline CDR1 SGHRS, CDR2 YFSETQ. The CDR3 is CASSLSGIDTQYF. Full variable domain (rest looked up from reference TRBV5-1 and TRBJ2-3): KAGVTQTPRYLIKTRGQQVTLSCSPISGHRSVSWYQQTPGQGLQFLFEYFSETQRNKGNFPGRFSGRQFSNSRSEMNVSTLELGDSALYLCASSLSGIDTQYFGPGTRLTVL.

V is TRBV13 and J is TRBJ1-1. In germline, CDR1 is PRHDT, CDR2 FYEKMQ (reference sequence). This CDR3 spans 13 amino acids. The CDR3 sequence: CASSEGMRTEAFF.

This clonotype is identified as medium-sized (0.01 to 0.1%) from frequency. The chain is built from TRBV6-5 and TRBJ2-1; the TRBD2 assignment by TCRdb is unverifiable without DNA. This CDR3 is built from 15 residues. The germline gives CDR1 MNHEY, CDR2 SVGAGI. CDR3 region: CASSLGTSGSNEQFF.

This clonotype is deemed medium-sized by its frequency. The CDR3 is CATSRDSSYEQYF. The V and J genes are TRBV15 and TRBJ2-7. Looked up from germline, CDR1 is LNHNV and CDR2 is YYDKDF (reference sequence). The CDR3 is 13 amino acids.

This clonotype is medium-sized by frequency. V usage is TRBV5-4 and J usage is TRBJ2-2. This CDR3 contains 14 residues. From germline, CDR1 is SGHNT and CDR2 YYREEE (reference sequence). The CDR3 is CASSFSGVAGELFF.

V and J are TRBV7-2 and TRBJ2-1; TCRdb proposes TRBD1, but this gene call is untestable without DNA. The germline gives CDR1 SGHTA, CDR2 FQGNSA. The CDR3 covers 12 residues. This chain's CDR3 is CASSFDRNEQFF.

This clonotype is labeled medium-sized based on frequency. The chain employs TRBV27 and TRBJ2-7; TCRdb outputs TRBD1, but without DNA this stays unchecked. Germline lookup yields CDR1 MNHEY and CDR2 SMNVEV (reference sequence). This CDR3 is built from 12 residues. Here the CDR3 reads CASSPNRGEQYF.

This clonotype is medium-sized by frequency. The chain recombines TRBV6-5 with TRBJ2-7; lacking DNA, the TRBD2 call made by TCRdb goes unchecked. The V gene's germline CDR1 is MNHEY and CDR2 SVGAGI. CDR3 size: 14 residues. CDR3 loop: CASRRTSGSYEQYF.

The J gene is TRBJ2-7, the V gene TRBV5-1. Germline values: CDR1 SGHRS, CDR2 YFSETQ. The CDR3 is made up of 15 amino acids. The CDR3 protein is CASSLADGRAYEQYF.

By frequency, this clonotype registers medium-sized (0.01 to 0.1%). The V and J genes are TRBV5-5 and TRBJ2-1; TCRdb designates TRBD2, a call that cannot be tested without DNA. There are 17 residues in the CDR3. Per the germline V gene, CDR1 is SGHKS and CDR2 is YYEKEE (reference sequence). CDR3 in amino acids: CASSTDKGLAGVGEQFF.

According to its frequency, this clonotype is medium-sized (0.01 to 0.1%). The chain is built from TRBV6-1 and TRBJ2-3; TCRdb's assignment of TRBD2 cannot be checked, as there is no DNA. This CDR3 region has 16 residues. Germline CDR1 is MNHNS and CDR2 is SASEGT. The CDR3 protein is CASSGAPGSYTDTQYF.

This clonotype registers medium-sized by frequency. This rearrangement joins TRBV29-1 to TRBJ1-1; checking the TCRdb D call of TRBD1 is not possible without DNA. The CDR3 has 13 residues. Germline V CDR1 and CDR2: SQVTM, ANQGSEA. The CDR3 reads CSVRTGANTEAFF.

This chain uses TRBV6-5 with TRBJ1-5; the D call from TCRdb, TRBD1, cannot be confirmed without DNA. Germline loops: CDR1 MNHEY, CDR2 SVGAGI. This CDR3 contains 15 residues. CDR3 residues: CASSPRDRSNQPQHF.

This clonotype registers medium-sized by frequency. The chain recombines TRBV30 with TRBJ1-2; TCRdb indicates TRBD1, and absent DNA this call remains unverified. The CDR3 consists of 15 residues. Germline lookup yields CDR1 GTSNPN and CDR2 SVGIG (reference sequence). The CDR3 sequence is CAWRRSGTSLYGYTF.

Measured by frequency, this clonotype is medium-sized (0.01 to 0.1%). The chain carries TRBV6-2 or TRBV6-3 and TRBJ2-7; TCRdb designates TRBD1, a call that cannot be tested without DNA. The CDR3 spans 13 residues. CDR1 MNHEY and CDR2 SVGEGT come from the germline V gene. The CDR3 sequence is CASSWGGMYEQYF.

This clonotype shows up as medium-sized by frequency. V and J are TRBV6-6 and TRBJ1-2; TCRdb's assignment of TRBD1 cannot be checked, as there is no DNA. Germline lookup yields CDR1 MNHNY and CDR2 SVGAGI (reference sequence). This CDR3 comprises 14 residues. CDR3 residues: CASSDRRGAGGYTF.